This T cell receptor (beta chain) comes out of a study of blood T cell repertoires in COVID-19. Study summary: Collection of acute and convalescent COVID-19 samples took place in the United States, Italy and Spain. The analysed material was cDNA or gDNA that came from T cells, B-cell-depleted T cells, or PBMCs.

For this clone: In the same sample, other DNA sequences code for this CDR3.

CDR3 length equals 12 residues. Germline loops: CDR1 SEHNR, CDR2 FQNEAQ (reference sequence). V was pared by 3 bases and J by 3 bases, with 5 bases between. Per the original methods: Estimation of nucleated cell counts relied on the amplification of reference gene primers. Some clones are missing from TCRdb's copy, which holds only in-frame ones; the method was immunoSEQ multiplex PCR. D and trimming come from the DNA, and the V and J calls and clone size come from that table. Of about 160,000 clones detected, about 81% appear once; the ten largest clones hold approximately 10%. The rearrangement joins TRBV7-9 to TRBJ1-1, with no clear D. The receptor was isolated from a human donor in a cohort sampled during active COVID-19. Sequencing used peripheral blood. The CDR3 reads CASSFGDTEAFF. In DNA, the CDR3 is TGTGCCAGCAGCTTCGGAGACACTGAAGCTTTCTTT.